What follows are 8 T cell receptor beta chains derived from one specimen sequenced in a study of T-cell memory formation after mild COVID-19. TCRdb reprocessed the 5' RACE reads via MiXCR and lists one record per CDR3 protein. The data show a few hundred thousand distinct CDR3 sequences, with roughly 16% seen just once and 20% to 25% held by the top ten. Sequencing used PBMCs or a T cell subset sorted from them (not recorded which). These receptor sequences come from a man aged 18 to 29 who had mild COVID-19 (a few samples of this study predate the infection). Cell type and time point are not known.

Only a few counts were recorded for this clonotype. The chain joins TRBV9 to TRBJ2-2, with D possibly being TRBD2 (6 bases). The CDR3 is made up of 16 amino acids. Trimming took off 1 base at V and 4 bases at J, with 14 bases between the two ends. Germline CDR1 and CDR2: SGDLS and YYNGEE. The CDR3 sequence: CASSVPSDGGTGELFF. Here the CDR3 DNA reads TGTGCCAGCAGCGTACCCTCGGACGGGGGCACCGGGGAGCTGTTTTTT.

The chain combines TRBV6-5 with TRBJ2-1; 13 nucleotides align to TRBD2. V dropped 4 bases and J dropped 3; count of bases not matched to a gene: 6. Germline CDR1 is MNHEY and CDR2 is SVGAGI. This CDR3 is built from 17 residues. The CDR3 region has the DNA TGTGCCAGCAGTTCGCCGACTAGCGGGGGGATCTACAATGAGCAGTTCTTC. Protein product: CASSSPTSGGIYNEQFF.

Written as DNA, the CDR3 is TGTGCCAGCACCCCCTCCGGGACAGTCAATCAGCCCCAGCATTTT. This sequence encodes CASTPSGTVNQPQHF. V and J are TRBV28 and TRBJ1-5, with 7 bases that match TRBD1. Germline CDR1 MDHEN, CDR2 SYDVKM. V shed 7 bases, J shed 3 bases, and the junction held 9 bases outside the gene matches. This CDR3 region has 15 residues. Full variable domain (rest looked up from reference TRBV28 and TRBJ1-5): DVKVTQSSRYLVKRTGEKVFLECVQDMDHENMFWYRQDPGLGLRLIYFSYDVKMKEKGDIPEGYSVSREKKERFSLILESASTNQTSMYLCASTPSGTVNQPQHFGDGTRLSIL.

There are a few counts of this clonotype. This chain connects TRBV6-4 to TRBJ2-1; 11 bases align to TRBD2. CDR3 length: 15 amino acids. Germline trimming cut 4 bases from V and 8 bases from J; bases unmatched to any gene: 7. Per germline, CDR1 MRHNA and CDR2 SNTAGT. CDR3 region: CASSVYSGGAYEQFF. The CDR3 DNA reads as TGTGCCAGCAGTGTATATAGCGGGGGGGCCTATGAGCAGTTCTTC.

This clonotype was counted a few times. This chain uses TRBV28 with TRBJ1-3, with no clear D. CDR3 length equals 14 residues. Germline V CDR1 and CDR2: MDHEN, SYDVKM. The V end lost 7 bases, the J end lost 0 bases, and 10 bases lay between the germline ends. DNA for the CDR3: TGTGCCAGCACCCCGGACCGCTCTGGAAACACCATATATTTT. It encodes CASTPDRSGNTIYF.

This clonotype was counted ten times or more. The gene calls are TRBV4-2 and TRBJ2-7; 8 nucleotides align to TRBD2. The CDR3 length is 16 residues. V was clipped by 0 bases and J by 0 bases; unmatched bases: 4. CDR1 and CDR2 (germline): LGHNA, YNFKEQ. This CDR3 is CASSQEGSGGSYEQYF. Here the CDR3 DNA reads TGTGCCAGCAGCCAAGAGGGCAGCGGGGGCTCCTACGAGCAGTACTTC.

This clonotype occurred a few times. The gene calls are TRBV4-1 and TRBJ2-3; no clear D. V dropped 0 bases and J dropped 1 base, with 14 bases sitting between them. The CDR3 extends over 17 amino acids. CDR1 and CDR2 from the germline V gene are MGHRA and YSYEKL. The CDR3 loop reads CASSQDISGFRTDTQYF. The CDR3 nucleotides read TGCGCCAGCAGCCAAGATATATCGGGTTTTCGCACAGATACGCAGTATTTT.

The table lists this clonotype with a few counts. One junction end does not reproduce the germline sequence, and a read error may be involved. The chain is built from TRBV7-7 and TRBJ2-1, with TRBD1 matching 7 bases. Germline lookup yields CDR1 SSHAT and CDR2 FNYEAQ (reference sequence). The CDR3 is made up of 15 amino acids. The CDR3 sequence is CASSLGTVPYNEQFF. DNA for the CDR3: TGTGCTAGCAGCTTAGGGACAGTACCTTACAATGAGCAGTTCTTC.